This is a list of T cell receptor beta chains from one sample in a study of blood T cell repertoires in COVID-19. Repertoires were generated with immunoSEQ multiplex PCR, while TCRdb's copy carries only in-frame clones and drops some. Among fewer than 400,000 clones listed, 85% to 90% were seen once. What was sequenced was PBMCs or T cells enriched from blood (not recorded which). The receptors come from a woman younger than 45 who had recovered from COVID-19. CDR3s include the opening cysteine and the closing phenylalanine or tryptophan. D genes are given only for firm matches. Clone sizes are given selectively: once, few, many, or a class where the clone is expanded.

>TRBV10-3|TRBD1|NA|TRBJ1-2
CAISEGTGNYGYTF
TGTGCCATCAGTGAGGGGACAGGCAACTATGGCTACACCTTC
>TRBV5-4|NA|NA|TRBJ1-1
CASSLGVRQADREAFF
TGTGCCAGCAGCTTGGGCGTTCGACAAGCCGACCGTGAAGCTTTCTTT
>TRBV6-1|NA|NA|TRBJ2-7
CASSERNPEFF
TGTGCCAGCAGTGAAAGAAATCCCGAGTTCTTC
>TRBV4-1|NA|once|TRBJ1-5
CASSQIMGLSNQPQHF
TGCGCCAGCAGCCAAATAATGGGGCTCAGCAATCAGCCCCAGCATTTT
>TRBV7-2|NA|NA|TRBJ2-1
CASSLGLLGEQFF
TGTGCCAGCAGCTTAGGACTATTGGGTGAGCAGTTCTTC
>TRBV14|NA|NA|TRBJ2-1
CASSQLGTTYNEQFF
TGTGCCAGCAGCCAATTGGGGACAACTTACAATGAGCAGTTCTTC
>TRBV6-9|NA|NA|TRBJ2-5
CASSRNPKGEETQYF
TGTGCCAGCAGTCGCAATCCGAAGGGGGAAGAGACCCAGTACTTC
>TRBV20-1|TRBD1|NA|TRBJ1-1
CSARGQTEAFF
TGCAGTGCCAGGGGGCAAACTGAAGCTTTCTTT
>TRBV7-9|NA|NA|TRBJ1-1
CASSLPSSEAFF
TGTGCCAGCAGCTTACCTAGCTCTGAAGCTTTCTTT
>TRBV21-1|NA|NA|TRBJ1-1
CASSKGSLDTEAFF
TGTGCCAGCAGCAAAGGTAGCTTGGACACTGAAGCTTTCTTT
>TRBV9|TRBD1|NA|TRBJ1-6
CARSATGGTGGNSPLHF
TGTGCCCGCAGCGCCACGGGGGGGACAGGGGGTAATTCACCCCTCCACTTT
>TRBV11-3|NA|NA|TRBJ2-2
CASSPNTGELFF
TGTGCCAGCAGCCCTAACACCGGGGAGCTGTTTTTT
>TRBV6-5|TRBD1|NA|TRBJ1-6
CASSRQGGNSPLHF
TGTGCCAGCAGTCGACAGGGGGGCAATTCACCCCTCCACTTT
>TRBV28|TRBD1|NA|TRBJ2-7
CASLGQDGRREQYF
TGTGCCAGCCTCGGACAGGATGGAAGACGCGAGCAGTACTTC
>TRBV20-1|NA|few|TRBJ1-1
CSASRKGGTEAFF
TGCAGTGCTAGTCGAAAAGGGGGCACTGAAGCTTTCTTT
>TRBV7-2|TRBD1|NA|TRBJ1-5
CASSLGFEGASNQPQHF
TGTGCCAGCAGCTTAGGGTTTGAGGGGGCGAGCAATCAGCCCCAGCATTTT
>TRBV2|NA|NA|TRBJ1-4
CASSPQVRATNEKLFF
TGTGCCAGCAGCCCCCAAGTGAGGGCGACTAATGAAAAACTGTTTTTT
>TRBV7-8|TRBD1|once|TRBJ1-4
CASSSSDRGYRNEKLFF
TGTGCCAGCAGCTCCTCCGACAGGGGCTACCGGAATGAAAAACTGTTTTTT
>TRBV11-2|NA|NA|TRBJ2-1
CASSLVSQGADEQFF
TGTGCCAGCAGCTTAGTATCCCAGGGTGCTGATGAGCAGTTCTTC
>TRBV6-5|TRBD1|NA|TRBJ2-7
CASSYSRAGGREQYF
TGTGCCAGCAGTTACTCGAGAGCAGGGGGTCGCGAGCAGTACTTC
>TRBV9|TRBD1|NA|TRBJ1-5
CASSAGTVHQPQHF
TGTGCCAGCAGCGCAGGGACAGTCCATCAGCCCCAGCATTTT
>TRBV24-1|NA|NA|TRBJ2-3
CATSDQSDTQYF
TGTGCCACCAGTGATCAGTCAGATACGCAGTATTTT